Following are 4 T cell receptor beta chains from one sample sequenced in a study of blood T cells in healthy people across ages. The use of a sample-barcoded 5' primer and a J-beta primer mix characterized a second PCR of about 7 to 12 cycles. MiXCR was run by TCRdb on the 5' RACE reads, yielding one entry per CDR3 protein. The sample yields under 1,000,000 distinct CDR3 sequences, around 36% seen once. Material: blood. The origin of the receptors is a man between 18 and 35 years old in good health.

The chain employs TRBV2 and TRBJ1-2; the match to TRBD1 covers 9 bases. There are 15 residues in the CDR3. Per germline, CDR1 SNHLY and CDR2 FYNNEI. Unmatched junction bases numbered 8, after V lost 6 bases and J lost 3 bases. DNA of the CDR3: TGTGCCAGCAGGACCCGGGACAGGGATCACTATGGCTACACCTTC. Translated, it gives CASRTRDRDHYGYTF.

The V gene is TRBV20-1, the J gene TRBJ2-7, with a weak D call TRBD2 (6 bases). Germline V gene data show CDR1 as DFQATT and CDR2 as SNEGSKA (reference sequence). The CDR3 totals 15 residues. The ends were cut back, 3 bases at V and 7 bases at J, with 22 bases in the middle. The CDR3 DNA is TGCAGTGCTAGCGTCCGGGGGACGCCAAACAATGAGCAGTACTTC. Translating gives CSASVRGTPNNEQYF.

J is TRBJ2-3 and V is TRBV25-1, with TRBD2 matching over 7 bases. Trimming cost V 1 base and J 4 bases; bases outside gene matches: 14. CDR3 length: 18 residues. Germline lookup yields CDR1 MGHDK and CDR2 SYGVNS. The CDR3: CASSELRRSGAPPDTQYF. The CDR3 DNA follows: TGTGCCAGCAGTGAATTGCGGCGGAGCGGGGCTCCTCCAGATACGCAGTATTTT. The whole variable domain, filled in from reference TRBV25-1 and TRBJ2-3, reads EADIYQTPRYLVIGTGKKITLECSQTMGHDKMYWYQQDPGMELHLIHYSYGVNSTEKGDLSSESTVSRIRTEHFPLTLESARPSHTSQYLCASSELRRSGAPPDTQYFGPGTRLTVL.

The rearrangement joins TRBV29-1 to TRBJ2-4; 9 bases fit TRBD1. The DNA end is more similar to TRBJ2-7, so the J call may be wrong. Looked up from germline, CDR1 is SQVTM and CDR2 is ANQGSEA. CDR3 length: 12 residues. Written as DNA, the CDR3 is TGCAGCGCAGGGACAGGGCAAGGCGAGCAGTACTTC. Translating gives CSAGTGQGEQYF.